These 3 T cell receptor beta chains were sequenced from one sample in a study of shared clonotypes between healthy human individuals. CD45RO negativity and positive selection for CCR7 defined naive CD8 cells, a population that excluded terminally differentiated effector memory CD45RA+ cells. The assay was immunoSEQ multiplex PCR, and TCRdb's table has in-frame clones only and misses some. The sample gives millions of clones, around 96% of which show up once; more than 0.95% is in the top ten. Sequencing was done on a sample of naive CD8+ T cells sorted from blood. The receptors originated from a man aged 18 to 29 in good health.

This sequence joins TRBV4-1 and TRBJ2-7, with 7 bases that match TRBD2. The CDR3 loop spans 14 amino acids. The germline gives CDR1 MGHRA, CDR2 YSYEKL. J lost 2 bases, V lost 4 bases, and 5 bases had no gene match. Here the CDR3 DNA reads TGCGCCAGCAGCCTTGGGGGGGATACCTACGAGCAGTACTTC. Its translation is CASSLGGDTYEQYF.

The chain carries TRBV7-6 and TRBJ2-1, with D uncertain. The germline V and J ends were trimmed by 1 base and 3 bases, with 7 bases remaining between them. Germline lookup yields CDR1 SGHVS and CDR2 FNYEAQ. The CDR3 is 14 amino acids. The CDR3 region is CASSLGAGYNEQFF. The DNA for the CDR3 is TGTGCCAGCAGCTTAGGGGCAGGCTACAATGAGCAGTTCTTC.

This clone is a singleton in its sample. A read error may account for a junction end that differs from germline. The rearrangement uses TRBV4-3 and TRBJ2-4, with D tentatively TRBD2 (6 bases). CDR1 LGHNA and CDR2 YSLEER come from the germline V gene. This CDR3 is 17 amino acids long. In DNA, the CDR3 is TGCGCCAGCAGCCAAACCGGGACTTCTACAACCAAAAACCTTCAGTACTTC. Its protein is CASSQTGTSTTKNLQYF.